This record concerns one T cell receptor beta chain sequence. This sample is part of a study of blood T cell repertoires in COVID-19. Study background: Samples taken during acute and convalescent COVID-19 were collected in the United States, Italy and Spain.

V was trimmed by 2 bases and J by 0 bases, leaving 6 bases between them. The CDR3 loop spans 14 amino acids. Germline loops: CDR1 SGHTA, CDR2 FQGTGA. How the authors handled the data: Cell counts per sample came from amplifying reference gene primers. Clones were read by immunoSEQ multiplex PCR, and TCRdb kept only the in-frame ones, dropping some. V, J and clone size are those of that table, while D and trimming were read from the DNA. This table holds fewer than 110,000 clones, more than 70% found once. The rearrangement uses TRBV7-3 and TRBJ2-3; possible D gene TRBD2, 6 bases. The sample taken for sequencing was peripheral blood. The source of this sequence is a woman aged 25 to 39 with acute or convalescent COVID-19. Written as DNA, the CDR3 is TGTGCCAGCAGCTTAGGGACTAGCACAGATACGCAGTATTTT. The encoded protein is CASSLGTSTDTQYF.